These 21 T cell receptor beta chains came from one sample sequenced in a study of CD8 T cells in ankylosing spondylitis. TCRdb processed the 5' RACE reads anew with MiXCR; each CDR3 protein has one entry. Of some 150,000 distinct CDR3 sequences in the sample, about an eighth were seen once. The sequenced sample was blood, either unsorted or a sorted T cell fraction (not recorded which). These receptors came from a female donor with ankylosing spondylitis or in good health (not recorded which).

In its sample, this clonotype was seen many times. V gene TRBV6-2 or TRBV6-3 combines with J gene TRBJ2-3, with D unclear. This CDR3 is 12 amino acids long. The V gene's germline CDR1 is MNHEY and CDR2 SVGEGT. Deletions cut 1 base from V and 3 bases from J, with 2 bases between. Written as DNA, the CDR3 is TGTGCCAGCAGTTACTGGACAGATACGCAGTATTTT. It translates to CASSYWTDTQYF.

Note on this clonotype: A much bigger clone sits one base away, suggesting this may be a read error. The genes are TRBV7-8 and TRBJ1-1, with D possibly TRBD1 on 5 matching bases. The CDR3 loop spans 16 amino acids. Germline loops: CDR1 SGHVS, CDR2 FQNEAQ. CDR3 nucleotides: TGTGCCAGCAGCTTCACTCGTGTGGCAGGGAGCACTGAAGCTTCCTTT. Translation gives CASSFTRVAGSTEASF.

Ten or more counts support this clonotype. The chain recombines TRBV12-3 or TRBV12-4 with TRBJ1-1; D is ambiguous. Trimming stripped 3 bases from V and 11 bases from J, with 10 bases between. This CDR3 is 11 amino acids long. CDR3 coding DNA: TGTGCCAGCAGTTTCAACTTCCGGGCTTTCTTT. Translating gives CASSFNFRAFF.

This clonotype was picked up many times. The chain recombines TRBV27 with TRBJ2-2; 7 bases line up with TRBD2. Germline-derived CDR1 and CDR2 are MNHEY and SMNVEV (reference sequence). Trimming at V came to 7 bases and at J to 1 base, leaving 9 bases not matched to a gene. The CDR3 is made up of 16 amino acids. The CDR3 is CASTGGQGLNTGELFF. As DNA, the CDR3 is TGTGCCAGCACGGGGGGTCAGGGACTGAACACCGGGGAGCTGTTTTTT.

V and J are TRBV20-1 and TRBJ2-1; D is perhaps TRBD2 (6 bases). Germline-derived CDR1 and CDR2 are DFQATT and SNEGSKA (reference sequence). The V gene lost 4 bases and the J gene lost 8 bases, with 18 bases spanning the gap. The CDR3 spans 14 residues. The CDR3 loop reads CSAIRDSSGYEQFF. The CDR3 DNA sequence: TGCAGTGCTATCCGGGACTCCTCAGGGTATGAGCAGTTCTTC.

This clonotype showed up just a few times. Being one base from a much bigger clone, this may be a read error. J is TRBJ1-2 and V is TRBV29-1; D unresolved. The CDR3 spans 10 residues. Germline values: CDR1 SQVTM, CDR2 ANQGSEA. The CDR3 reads CSVELVSYAF. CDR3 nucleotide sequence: TGCAGCGTTGAACTTGTTAGCTACGCCTTC.

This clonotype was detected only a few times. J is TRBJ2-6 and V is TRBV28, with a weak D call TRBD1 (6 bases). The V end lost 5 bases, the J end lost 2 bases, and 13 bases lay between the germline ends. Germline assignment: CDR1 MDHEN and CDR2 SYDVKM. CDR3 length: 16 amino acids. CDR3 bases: TGTGCCAGCAGTCTAGGGACATTAGCTGGGGCCAACGTCCTGACTTTC. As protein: CASSLGTLAGANVLTF.

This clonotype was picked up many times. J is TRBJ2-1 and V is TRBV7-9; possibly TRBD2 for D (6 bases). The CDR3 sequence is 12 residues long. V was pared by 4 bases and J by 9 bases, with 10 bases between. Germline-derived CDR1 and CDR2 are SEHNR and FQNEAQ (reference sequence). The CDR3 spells CASSSLAPEQFF. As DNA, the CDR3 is TGTGCCAGCAGCTCCCTAGCGCCTGAGCAGTTCTTC.

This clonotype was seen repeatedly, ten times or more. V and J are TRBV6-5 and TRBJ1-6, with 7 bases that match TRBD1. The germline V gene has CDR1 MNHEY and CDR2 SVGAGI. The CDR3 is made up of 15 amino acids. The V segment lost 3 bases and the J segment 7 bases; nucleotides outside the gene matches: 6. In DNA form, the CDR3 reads TGTGCCAGCAGTTATCAGACAGGGAACAATTCACCCCTCCACTTT. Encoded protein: CASSYQTGNNSPLHF.

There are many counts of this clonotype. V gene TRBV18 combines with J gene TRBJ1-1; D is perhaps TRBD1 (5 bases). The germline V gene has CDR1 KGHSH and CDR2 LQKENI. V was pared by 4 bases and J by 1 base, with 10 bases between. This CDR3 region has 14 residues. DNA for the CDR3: TGTGCCAGCTCACTATCAGGGACGAACACTGAAGCTTTCTTT. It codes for CASSLSGTNTEAFF.

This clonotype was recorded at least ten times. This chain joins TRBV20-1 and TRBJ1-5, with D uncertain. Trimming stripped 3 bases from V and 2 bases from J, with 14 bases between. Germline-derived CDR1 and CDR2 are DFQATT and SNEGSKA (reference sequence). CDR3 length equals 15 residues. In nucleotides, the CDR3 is TGCAGTGCTAGGGACGCCTCAAGGGGCAATCAGCCCCAGCATTTT. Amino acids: CSARDASRGNQPQHF.

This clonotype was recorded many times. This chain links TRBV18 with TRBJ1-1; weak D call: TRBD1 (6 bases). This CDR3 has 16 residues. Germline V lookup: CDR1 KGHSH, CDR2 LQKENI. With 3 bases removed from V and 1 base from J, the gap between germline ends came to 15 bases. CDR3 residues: CASSPQSRGGNTEAFF. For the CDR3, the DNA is TGTGCCAGCTCACCTCAATCCAGGGGAGGGAACACTGAAGCTTTCTTT. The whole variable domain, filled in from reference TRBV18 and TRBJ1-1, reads NAGVMQNPRHLVRRRGQEARLRCSPMKGHSHVYWYRQLPEEGLKFMVYLQKENIIDESGMPKERFSAEFPKEGPSILRIQQVVRGDSAAYFCASSPQSRGGNTEAFFGQGTRLTVV.

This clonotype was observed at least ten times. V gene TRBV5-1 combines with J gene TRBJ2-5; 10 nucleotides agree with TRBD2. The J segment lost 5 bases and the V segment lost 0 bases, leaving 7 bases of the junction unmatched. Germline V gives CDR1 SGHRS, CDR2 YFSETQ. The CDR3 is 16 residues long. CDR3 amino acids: CASSLDLLAGAETQYF. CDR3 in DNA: TGCGCCAGCAGCTTGGATCTCCTAGCGGGGGCGGAGACCCAGTACTTC.

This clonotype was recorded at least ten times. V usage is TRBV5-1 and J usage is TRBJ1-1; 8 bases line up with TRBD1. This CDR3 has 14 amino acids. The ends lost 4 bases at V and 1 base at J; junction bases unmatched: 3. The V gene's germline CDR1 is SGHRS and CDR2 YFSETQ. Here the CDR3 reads CASSIQGGNTEAFF. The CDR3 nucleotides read TGCGCCAGCAGCATACAGGGGGGGAACACTGAAGCTTTCTTT.

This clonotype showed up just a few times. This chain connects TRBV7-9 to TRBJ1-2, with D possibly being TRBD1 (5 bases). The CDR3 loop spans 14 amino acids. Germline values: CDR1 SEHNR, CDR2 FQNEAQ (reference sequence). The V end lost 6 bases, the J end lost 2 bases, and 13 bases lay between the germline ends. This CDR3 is CASSTNGGNYGYTF. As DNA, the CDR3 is TGTGCCAGCAGTACAAACGGGGGGAACTATGGCTACACCTTC.

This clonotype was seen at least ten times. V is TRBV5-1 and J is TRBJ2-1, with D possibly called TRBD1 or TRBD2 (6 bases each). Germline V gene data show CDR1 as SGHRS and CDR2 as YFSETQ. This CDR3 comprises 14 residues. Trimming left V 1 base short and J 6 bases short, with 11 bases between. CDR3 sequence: CASSLIGGTNEQFF. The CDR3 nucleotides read TGCGCCAGCAGCTTGATAGGGGGGACCAATGAGCAGTTCTTC.

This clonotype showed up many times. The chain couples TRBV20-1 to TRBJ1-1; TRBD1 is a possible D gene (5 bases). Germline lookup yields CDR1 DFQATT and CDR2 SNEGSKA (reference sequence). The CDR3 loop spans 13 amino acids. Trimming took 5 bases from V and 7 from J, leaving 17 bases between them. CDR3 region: CSAPTTTAIEAFF. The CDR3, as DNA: TGCAGTGCTCCTACCACGACAGCGATTGAAGCTTTCTTT.

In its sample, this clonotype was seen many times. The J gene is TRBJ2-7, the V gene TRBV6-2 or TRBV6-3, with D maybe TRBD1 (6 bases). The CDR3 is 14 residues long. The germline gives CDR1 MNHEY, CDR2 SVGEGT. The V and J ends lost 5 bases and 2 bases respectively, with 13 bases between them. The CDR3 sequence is CASSPGTTTYEQYF. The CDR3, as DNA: TGTGCCAGCAGTCCCGGGACAACCACCTACGAGCAGTACTTC.

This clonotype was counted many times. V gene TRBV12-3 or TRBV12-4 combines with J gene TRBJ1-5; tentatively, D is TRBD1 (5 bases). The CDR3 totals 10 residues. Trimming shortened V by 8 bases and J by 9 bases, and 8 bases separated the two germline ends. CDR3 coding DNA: TGTGCCAGCTTGGGGGGGCCCCAGCATTTT. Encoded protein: CASLGGPQHF.

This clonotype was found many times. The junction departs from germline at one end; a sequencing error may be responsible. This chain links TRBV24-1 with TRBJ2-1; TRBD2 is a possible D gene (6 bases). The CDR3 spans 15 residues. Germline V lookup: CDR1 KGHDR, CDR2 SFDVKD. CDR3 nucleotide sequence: TGTGCCACCAGTGAAGCGGGCTTATCCTCCAATGAGCAGTTCTTC. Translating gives CATSEAGLSSNEQFF.

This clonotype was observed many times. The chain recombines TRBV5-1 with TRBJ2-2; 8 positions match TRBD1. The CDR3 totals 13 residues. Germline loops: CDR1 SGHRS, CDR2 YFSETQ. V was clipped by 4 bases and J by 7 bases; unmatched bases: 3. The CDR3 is CASSKGQGGELFF. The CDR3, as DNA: TGCGCCAGCAGCAAAGGACAGGGCGGGGAGCTGTTTTTT.